This TCR beta chain stems from a study of sequential checkpoint blockade in melanoma. In the study overall: After nivolumab or ipilimumab alone, about 20 patients had week-13 rebiopsies.

As for treatment: randomized to nivolumab then ipilimumab (arm A) or the reverse (arm B). This table comes from immunoSEQ multiplex PCR, and its TCRdb copy is limited to in-frame clones, with some not included. Of about 12,000 clones in the sample, 27% were seen once. Study-wide results and limits: Clinical benefit was about 30 times likelier when tumor T-cell fraction and clonality increased.

As concerns this clone: The antigen remains undetermined.

This TCR came from a human donor with melanoma. The sequencing here drew on tumor tissue (inferred from file names), taken from a patient given nivolumab and ipilimumab in sequence.

The CDR3 spells CASSLLNMGYNEQFF. The CDR3 nucleotides are TGTGCCAGCAGTTTACTGAACATGGGATACAATGAGCAGTTCTTC. The chain uses TRBV28 and TRBJ2-1; no firm D call. The CDR3 loop spans 15 amino acids. CDR1 MDHEN and CDR2 SYDVKM come from the germline V gene. The V and J ends lost 2 bases and 4 bases respectively, with 12 bases between them.